This T cell receptor beta chain was recovered during a study of beta chain features in type 1 diabetes. In the study overall: Patients looked much like healthy donors when it came to age, gender and cell yields.

As every portion of the isolated RNA was reverse transcribed, the sequencing read expressed TCRB transcripts. Repertoires were generated with immunoSEQ multiplex PCR, while TCRdb's copy carries only in-frame clones and drops some. In the table there are around 44,000 clones, about 51% of which are singletons. Per germline, CDR1 SGHRS and CDR2 YFSETQ. The J segment lost 3 bases and the V segment lost 5 bases, leaving 11 bases of the junction unmatched. There are 16 residues in the CDR3. With respect to this clone: The target antigen is unknown.

The study, taken as a whole, reports: It was among patients, rather than healthy donors, that naive, central memory and Treg TCRB repertoires appeared more similar. VDJ junctions in type 1 diabetes patients carried more deletions and fewer insertions.

This sequence was found in a woman between 18 and 29 years old in good health. Sequencing used Tregs from blood. The rearrangement links TRBV5-1 to TRBJ2-7, with 10 bases fitting TRBD1. The CDR3 here is CASRFDRGPLLYEQYF. The CDR3 DNA reads TGCGCCAGCAGGTTCGACAGGGGGCCCCTTCTCTACGAGCAGTACTTC.